What follows describes a single T cell receptor beta chain. This specimen comes from a study of cytomegalovirus exposure and HLA in healthy donors. The PCR ran on 60 Vbeta and 13 Jbeta primers. Sequenced by immunoSEQ multiplex PCR; TCRdb stores in-frame clones only, minus some. The repertoire holds 200,000 to 250,000 clones, more than 60% seen once, with 0.22% in the top ten. Germline assignment: CDR1 KGHSH and CDR2 LQKENI. V gave up 2 bases and J gave up 3 bases, with 8 bases separating them. The CDR3 length is 14 residues. The clonotype was recovered from a girl aged 2 to 10 in good health and CMV-seronegative. The sequenced material came from PBMCs. The rearrangement uses TRBV18 and TRBJ2-1; tentatively, D is TRBD2 (5 bases). The CDR3 DNA sequence: TGTGCCAGCTCACCAAAAGCGGACTACAATGAGCAGTTCTTC. It encodes CASSPKADYNEQFF.